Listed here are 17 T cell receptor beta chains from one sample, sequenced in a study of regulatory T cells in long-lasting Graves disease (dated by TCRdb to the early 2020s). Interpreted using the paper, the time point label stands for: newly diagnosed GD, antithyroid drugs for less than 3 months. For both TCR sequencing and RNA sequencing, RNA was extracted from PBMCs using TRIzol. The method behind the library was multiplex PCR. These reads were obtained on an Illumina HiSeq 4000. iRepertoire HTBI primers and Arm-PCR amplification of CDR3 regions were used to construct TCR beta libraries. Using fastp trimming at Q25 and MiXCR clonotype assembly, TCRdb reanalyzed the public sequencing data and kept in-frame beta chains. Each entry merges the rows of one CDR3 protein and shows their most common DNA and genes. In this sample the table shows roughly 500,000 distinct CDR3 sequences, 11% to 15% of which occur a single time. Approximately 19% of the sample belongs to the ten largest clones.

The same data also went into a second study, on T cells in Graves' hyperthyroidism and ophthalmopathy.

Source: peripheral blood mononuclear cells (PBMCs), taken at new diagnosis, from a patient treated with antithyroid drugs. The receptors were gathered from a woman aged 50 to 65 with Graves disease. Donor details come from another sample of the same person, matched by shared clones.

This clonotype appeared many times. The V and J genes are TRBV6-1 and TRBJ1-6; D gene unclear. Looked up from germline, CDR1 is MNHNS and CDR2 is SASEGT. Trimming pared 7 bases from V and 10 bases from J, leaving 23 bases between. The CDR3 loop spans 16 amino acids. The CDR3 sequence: CASNNSGDFKGSPLHF. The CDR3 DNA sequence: TGTGCCAGCAACAATAGCGGAGACTTTAAGGGATCACCCCTCCACTTT.

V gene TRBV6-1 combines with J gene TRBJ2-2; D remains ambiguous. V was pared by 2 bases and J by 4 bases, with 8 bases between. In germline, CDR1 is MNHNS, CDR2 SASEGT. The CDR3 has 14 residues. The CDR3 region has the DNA TGTGCCAGCAGTGAAAGGCTTACCACCGGGGAGCTGTTTTTT. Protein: CASSERLTTGELFF.

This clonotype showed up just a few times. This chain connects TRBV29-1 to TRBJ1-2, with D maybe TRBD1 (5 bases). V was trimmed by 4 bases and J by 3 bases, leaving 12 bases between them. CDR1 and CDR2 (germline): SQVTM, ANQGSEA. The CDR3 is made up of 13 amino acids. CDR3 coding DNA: TGCAGCGTTGCAGCAGGGTACGACTATGGCTACACCTTC. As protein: CSVAAGYDYGYTF.

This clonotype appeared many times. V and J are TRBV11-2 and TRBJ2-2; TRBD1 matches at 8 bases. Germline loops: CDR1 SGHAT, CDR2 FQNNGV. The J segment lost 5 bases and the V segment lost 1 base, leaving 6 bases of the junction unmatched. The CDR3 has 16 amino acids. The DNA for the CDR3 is TGTGCCAGCAGCTTAGCGACAGGGGCTAGGACCGGGGAGCTGTTTTTT. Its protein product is CASSLATGARTGELFF.

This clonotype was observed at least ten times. For the CDR3, the DNA is TGTGCCAGCAGTGAATATTTAGGGGACGAAAAACTGTTTTTT. Protein sequence: CASSEYLGDEKLFF. The chain uses TRBV2 and TRBJ1-4; TRBD1 might be the D (5 bases). V was cut by 2 bases and J by 8 bases, with 12 bases left in between. The CDR3 covers 14 residues. Germline V lookup: CDR1 SNHLY, CDR2 FYNNEI.

The CDR3 loop is CASSSPPSYGYTF. The CDR3, as DNA: TGCGCCAGCAGCTCCCCCCCATCCTATGGCTACACCTTC. V gene TRBV5-1 combines with J gene TRBJ1-2, with D unresolved. The CDR3 length is 13 residues. Germline loops: CDR1 SGHRS, CDR2 YFSETQ. V lost 3 bases, J lost 4 bases, and 10 bases lay in between. Drawing the rest from reference TRBV5-1 and TRBJ1-2, the complete variable domain is KAGVTQTPRYLIKTRGQQVTLSCSPISGHRSVSWYQQTPGQGLQFLFEYFSETQRNKGNFPGRFSGRQFSNSRSEMNVSTLELGDSALYLCASSSPPSYGYTFGSGTRLTVV.

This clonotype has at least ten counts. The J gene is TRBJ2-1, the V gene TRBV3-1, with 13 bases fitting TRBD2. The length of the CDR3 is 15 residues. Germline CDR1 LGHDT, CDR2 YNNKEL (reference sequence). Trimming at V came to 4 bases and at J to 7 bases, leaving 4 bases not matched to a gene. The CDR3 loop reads CASSPGTSGKNEQFF. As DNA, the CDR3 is TGTGCCAGCAGCCCGGGGACTAGCGGGAAGAATGAGCAGTTCTTC.

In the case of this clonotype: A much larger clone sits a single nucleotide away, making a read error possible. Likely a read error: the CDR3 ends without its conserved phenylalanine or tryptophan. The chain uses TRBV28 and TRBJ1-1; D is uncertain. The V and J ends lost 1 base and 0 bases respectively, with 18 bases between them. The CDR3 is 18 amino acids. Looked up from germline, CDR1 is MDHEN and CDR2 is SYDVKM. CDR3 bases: TGTGCCAGCAGTTTATCAGCAGGAGCCCACACCATGAACACTGAAGCTTTCCTT. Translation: CASSLSAGAHTMNTEAFL.

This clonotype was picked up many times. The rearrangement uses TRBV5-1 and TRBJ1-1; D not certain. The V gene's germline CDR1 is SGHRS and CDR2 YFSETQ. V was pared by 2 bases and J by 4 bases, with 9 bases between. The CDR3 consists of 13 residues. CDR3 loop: CASSFGLSTEAFF. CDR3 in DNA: TGCGCCAGCAGCTTCGGACTGTCCACTGAAGCTTTCTTT.

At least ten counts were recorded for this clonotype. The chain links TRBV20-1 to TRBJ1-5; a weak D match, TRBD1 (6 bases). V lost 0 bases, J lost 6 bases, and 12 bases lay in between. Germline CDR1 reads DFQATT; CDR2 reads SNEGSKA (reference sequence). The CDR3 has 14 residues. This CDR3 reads CSARDGGRGQPQHF. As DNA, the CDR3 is TGCAGTGCTAGAGATGGGGGGCGCGGTCAGCCCCAGCATTTT.

CDR3 DNA sequence: TGTGCCAGCAGCCACACCGGGACTAGCGGGCCCTACGAGCAGTACTTC. Translated, it gives CASSHTGTSGPYEQYF. V usage is TRBV3-1 and J usage is TRBJ2-7; 12 nucleotides align to TRBD2. Losses at the gene ends were 3 bases for V and 2 bases for J; bases not matched to a gene: 5. CDR1 LGHDT and CDR2 YNNKEL come from the germline V gene (reference sequence). This CDR3 comprises 16 residues.

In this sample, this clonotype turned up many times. CDR3 sequence: CASSSPGLVVDTQYF. The CDR3 region has the DNA TGTGCCAGCAGTTCACCGGGACTAGTCGTTGATACGCAGTATTTT. The rearrangement links TRBV28 to TRBJ2-3; 8 bases map to TRBD2. There are 15 residues in the CDR3. The junction had 9 bases not matched to a gene; V was cut back by 4 bases and J by 6 bases. Germline V gene lookup returns CDR1 MDHEN and CDR2 SYDVKM.

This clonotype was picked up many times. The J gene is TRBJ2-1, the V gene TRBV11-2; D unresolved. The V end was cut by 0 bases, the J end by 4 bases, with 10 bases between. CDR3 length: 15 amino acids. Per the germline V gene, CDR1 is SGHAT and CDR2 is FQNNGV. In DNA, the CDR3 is TGTGCCAGCAGCTTAGAGGTCGCCAAATACAATGAGCAGTTCTTC. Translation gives CASSLEVAKYNEQFF.

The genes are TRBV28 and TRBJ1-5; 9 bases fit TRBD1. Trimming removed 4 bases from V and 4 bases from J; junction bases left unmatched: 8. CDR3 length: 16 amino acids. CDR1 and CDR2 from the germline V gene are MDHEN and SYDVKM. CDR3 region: CASSSGQGMINQPQHF. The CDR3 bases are TGTGCCAGCAGTTCCGGACAGGGGATGATTAATCAGCCCCAGCATTTT.

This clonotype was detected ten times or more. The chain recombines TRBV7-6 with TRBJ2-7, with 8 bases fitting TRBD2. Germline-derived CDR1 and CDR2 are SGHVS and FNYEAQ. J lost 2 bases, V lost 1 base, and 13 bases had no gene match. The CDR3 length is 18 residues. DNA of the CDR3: TGTGCCAGCAGCTTAGTCGAACCACTAGCGGAGGCCGCCTACGAGCAGTACTTC. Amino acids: CASSLVEPLAEAAYEQYF. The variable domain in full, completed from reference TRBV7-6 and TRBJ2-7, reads GAGVSQSPRYKVTKRGQDVALRCDPISGHVSLYWYRQALGQGPEFLTYFNYEAQQDKSGLPNDRFSAERPEGSISTLTIQRTEQRDSAMYRCASSLVEPLAEAAYEQYFGPGTRLTVT.

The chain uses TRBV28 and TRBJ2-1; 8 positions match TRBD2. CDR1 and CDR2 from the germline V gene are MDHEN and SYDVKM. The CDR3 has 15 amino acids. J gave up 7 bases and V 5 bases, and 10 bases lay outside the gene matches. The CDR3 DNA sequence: TGTGCCAGCAGTCCAAGCGGGGGCAAGGAAAATGAGCAGTTCTTC. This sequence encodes CASSPSGGKENEQFF.

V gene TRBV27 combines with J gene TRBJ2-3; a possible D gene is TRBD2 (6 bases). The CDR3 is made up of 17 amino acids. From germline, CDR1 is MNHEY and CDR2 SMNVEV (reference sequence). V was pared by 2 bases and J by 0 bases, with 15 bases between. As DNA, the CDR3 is TGTGCCAGCAGTTTAAGGAGGGTAGCGCCTAGCACAGATACGCAGTATTTT. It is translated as CASSLRRVAPSTDTQYF.